Listed here are 20 T cell receptor beta chains from one sample, sequenced in a study of blood T cell repertoires in COVID-19. Produced via immunoSEQ multiplex PCR; TCRdb's table is partial and in-frame only. The sample carries some 50,000 clones, around 83% recorded once. Sequencing was carried out using peripheral blood. These receptors were obtained from a man in his forties with active COVID-19.

V is TRBV3-1 (or the pseudogene TRBV3-2) and J is TRBJ2-7; a weak D match, TRBD2 (5 bases). Germline V lookup: CDR1 LGHDT, CDR2 YNNKEL (reference sequence). The CDR3 covers 17 residues. V dropped 0 bases and J dropped 0 bases, with 15 bases sitting between them. The CDR3 DNA is TGTGCCAGCAGCCAAGACGCGGGTCGTCGAAGCTCCTACGAGCAGTACTTC. It translates to CASSQDAGRRSSYEQYF.

J is TRBJ2-5 and V is TRBV11-2, with TRBD1 matching over 9 bases. This CDR3 contains 15 residues. CDR1 is SGHAT and CDR2 is FQNNGV in the germline V gene. After removal of 6 bases from V and 5 bases from J, the junction contained 10 bases not matched to a gene. CDR3 loop: CASSYRGRTMETQYF. CDR3 DNA sequence: TGTGCCAGCAGTTACAGGGGGCGAACGATGGAGACCCAGTACTTC.

J is TRBJ2-2 and V is TRBV18; 11 nucleotides line up with TRBD2. From germline, CDR1 is KGHSH and CDR2 LQKENI. The CDR3 contains 15 residues. V was clipped by 5 bases and J by 5 bases; unmatched bases: 4. The CDR3 sequence: CASSETSGITGELFF. CDR3 DNA: TGTGCCAGCTCAGAGACTAGCGGGATAACCGGGGAGCTGTTTTTT.

The gene calls are TRBV6-5 and TRBJ1-4, with D possibly matching TRBD1 (5 bases). V was trimmed by 6 bases and J by 4 bases, leaving 12 bases between them. CDR1 is MNHEY, CDR2 SVGAGI, per germline. This CDR3 has 14 residues. This chain's CDR3 is CASSFRVNNEKLFF. In nucleotides, the CDR3 is TGTGCCAGCAGCTTCAGGGTTAATAATGAAAAACTGTTTTTT.

As DNA, the CDR3 is TGTGCCAGCAGTTCCCTGGGACAGCCTAACAATGAGCAGTTCTTC. Amino acid sequence: CASSSLGQPNNEQFF. This sequence joins TRBV28 and TRBJ2-1; 7 positions match TRBD1. Germline loops: CDR1 MDHEN, CDR2 SYDVKM. V dropped 4 bases and J dropped 5; count of bases not matched to a gene: 8. The CDR3 has 15 amino acids.

This clone was counted once. The rearrangement links TRBV7-8 to TRBJ2-7; 8 bases line up with TRBD1. Germline V lookup: CDR1 SGHVS, CDR2 FQNEAQ. The V and J ends lost 3 bases and 6 bases, in that order; junction bases with no gene match: 4. The CDR3 runs to 13 residues. Here the CDR3 DNA reads TGTGCCAGCAGCTTCCGGACAGGGATCGAGCAGTACTTC. Protein product: CASSFRTGIEQYF.

The chain has TRBV10-2 and TRBJ1-2, with D maybe TRBD1 (6 bases). Per the germline V gene, CDR1 is WSHSY and CDR2 is SAAADI. This CDR3 contains 15 residues. Trimming cost V 3 bases and J 4 bases, with 15 bases left between them. The CDR3 DNA reads TGCGCCAGCAGTGACATCGGGGGGCCTACCTATGGCTACACCTTC. Its protein is CASSDIGGPTYGYTF.

Regarding this clone: The sample contains more than one DNA sequence encoding this CDR3. The chain combines TRBV7-9 with TRBJ2-3, with D perhaps TRBD2 (7 bases). CDR3 size: 14 residues. Germline V gives CDR1 SEHNR, CDR2 FQNEAQ (reference sequence). V gave up 8 bases and J gave up 0 bases, with 12 bases separating them. In DNA, the CDR3 is TGTGCCAGCTCAGGGGAGGGGAGCACAGATACGCAGTATTTT. This translates into CASSGEGSTDTQYF.

CDR3 in DNA: TGTGCCAGCGGATTAGCGGGAGGGCTTGGGGAGCAGTACTTC. Translation gives CASGLAGGLGEQYF. V and J are TRBV4-2 and TRBJ2-7; 11 nucleotides line up with TRBD2. The germline V gene encodes CDR1 LGHNA and CDR2 YNFKEQ. The J segment lost 7 bases and the V segment lost 8 bases, leaving 10 bases of the junction unmatched. This CDR3 is built from 14 residues.

The chain couples TRBV5-1 to TRBJ2-7, with 10 bases identical to TRBD2. Germline CDR1 reads SGHRS; CDR2 reads YFSETQ. J lost 5 bases, V lost 3 bases, and 5 bases had no gene match. CDR3 length: 14 amino acids. DNA for the CDR3: TGCGCCAGCAGCTGGTCTAGCGGGGGCCACGAGCAGTACTTC. Amino acids: CASSWSSGGHEQYF.

The J gene is TRBJ2-7, the V gene TRBV19, with 10 nucleotides matching TRBD2. The length of the CDR3 is 14 residues. The germline gives CDR1 LNHDA, CDR2 SQIVND (reference sequence). V gave up 6 bases and J gave up 1 base; unmatched junction bases: 3. The CDR3 coding sequence is TGTGCCAGTAGGGCTAGCGGGGGATCCTACGAGCAGTACTTC. Its protein product is CASRASGGSYEQYF. Full variable domain (rest looked up from reference TRBV19 and TRBJ2-7): DGGITQSPKYLFRKEGQNVTLSCEQNLNHDAMYWYRQDPGQGLRLIYYSQIVNDFQKGDIAEGYSVSREKKESFPLTVTSAQKNPTAFYLCASRASGGSYEQYFGPGTRLTVT.

V gene TRBV3-1 (or the pseudogene TRBV3-2) combines with J gene TRBJ2-7; 8 bases are a match to TRBD2. J gave up 3 bases and V 4 bases, and 5 bases lay outside the gene matches. Germline lookup yields CDR1 LGHDT and CDR2 YNNKEL (reference sequence). CDR3 size: 14 residues. The CDR3 region has the DNA TGTGCCAGCAGCCGCAGGACTAGCAGCTACGAGCAGTACTTC. It translates to CASSRRTSSYEQYF.

This chain uses TRBV15 with TRBJ1-6; D perhaps matches TRBD1 (5 bases). Trimming pared 5 bases from V and 6 bases from J, leaving 11 bases between. Germline V gene data show CDR1 as LNHNV and CDR2 as YYDKDF (reference sequence). This CDR3 has 14 residues. The CDR3 loop reads CATSRSRVNSPLHF. Written as DNA, the CDR3 is TGTGCCACCAGCCGGAGCAGGGTTAATTCACCCCTCCACTTT.

In DNA, the CDR3 is TGTGCCATCAGTGACTCCTCCGTTGATCAGACTGAAGCTTTCTTT. As protein: CAISDSSVDQTEAFF. The genes are TRBV10-3 and TRBJ1-1; unclear D gene. The CDR3 contains 15 residues. V dropped 3 bases and J dropped 5 bases, with 16 bases sitting between them. CDR1 is ENHRY and CDR2 is SYGVKD in the germline V gene.

CDR3 sequence reads: CASSTPGTGGAGYTF. CDR3 nucleotides: TGTGCCAGCAGCACCCCCGGGACAGGGGGCGCCGGCTACACCTTC. The rearrangement uses TRBV28 and TRBJ1-2; 12 nucleotides line up with TRBD1. The CDR3 covers 15 residues. Germline CDR1 and CDR2: MDHEN and SYDVKM. Unmatched junction bases numbered 10, after V lost 6 bases and J lost 8 bases.

J is TRBJ1-1 and V is TRBV30; D possibly corresponds to TRBD1 (5 bases). The V gene's germline CDR1 is GTSNPN and CDR2 SVGIG (reference sequence). Trimming removed 0 bases at V and 4 bases at J, with 12 bases between. The CDR3 consists of 14 residues. Here the CDR3 DNA reads TGTGCCTGGAGTGTTCGGGGGGGTAGCACTGAAGCTTTCTTT. It specifies CAWSVRGGSTEAFF.

V and J are TRBV9 and TRBJ2-5; possibly TRBD2 for D (5 bases). The CDR3 has 15 residues. CDR1 SGDLS and CDR2 YYNGEE come from the germline V gene. The ends were cut back, 3 bases at V and 1 base at J, with 13 bases in the middle. The CDR3, as DNA: TGTGCCAGCAGCGAGGGAGCCGTTCCCCAAGAGACCCAGTACTTC. Protein: CASSEGAVPQETQYF.

This clone is a singleton in its sample. The chain has TRBV7-9 and TRBJ2-1; tentative D call: TRBD2 (5 bases). CDR3 length equals 14 residues. Germline V gene sequence: CDR1 SEHNR, CDR2 FQNEAQ (reference sequence). With 5 bases removed from V and 5 bases from J, the gap between germline ends came to 13 bases. CDR3 protein: CASSPLARNNEQFF. CDR3 DNA: TGTGCCAGCAGCCCCTTAGCGAGAAACAATGAGCAGTTCTTC.

This rearrangement joins TRBV4-1 to TRBJ1-3; perhaps TRBD1 as D (5 bases). V was cut by 4 bases and J by 9 bases, with 10 bases left in between. This CDR3 contains 12 residues. The germline gives CDR1 MGHRA, CDR2 YSYEKL. In DNA, the CDR3 is TGCGCCAGCAGCCCCCAGGGTGGCACCATATATTTT. It specifies CASSPQGGTIYF.

The CDR3 here is CATSRDSEVTSLQETQYF. CDR3 nucleotide sequence: TGTGCCACCAGCAGAGATAGTGAGGTTACGTCCCTTCAAGAGACCCAGTACTTC. The V gene is TRBV15, the J gene TRBJ2-5; D uncertain. Trimming stripped 0 bases from V and 2 bases from J, with 19 bases between. Germline assignment: CDR1 LNHNV and CDR2 YYDKDF (reference sequence). The CDR3 loop spans 18 amino acids.